This T cell receptor beta chain was obtained from a study of T cells after yellow fever vaccination. The wider study: The authors sorted the EM, EMRA, CM and Tscm memory subsets using CD3, CD45RA, CCR7 and CD95.

This clonotype was seen ten or more times. Using its own MiXCR run on the 5' RACE reads, TCRdb lists one record per CDR3 protein. This table has about 58,000 distinct CDR3 sequences, approximately 6% appearing once. Study results and limitations: The authors detected almost none of the vaccine-responding clonotypes in sorted memory subsets on day 0.

This specimen consisted of PBMCs, either bulk or a sorted T-cell subset (CD4+, CD8+, memory, or dextramer-sorted; not recorded which), obtained on the day of the yellow fever booster vaccination. The receptor was derived from a man between 18 and 29 years old who received the YFV17D yellow fever vaccine.

The CDR3 nucleotides are TGTGCTAGTGGGCAGGACCCCTCGTGGTCCGGGGAGCTGTTTTTT. Its translation is CASGQDPSWSGELFF. The rearrangement links TRBV12-5 to TRBJ2-2; no firm D call. V gave up 6 bases and J gave up 6 bases, with 17 bases separating them. This CDR3 contains 15 residues. Per germline, CDR1 LGHNT and CDR2 FRNRAP.